This entry features one TCR beta chain sequence. Its target is not known. The same CDR3 is also encoded by other DNA sequences in this sample. Germline V gene lookup returns CDR1 SGDLS and CDR2 YYNGEE. The CDR3 is made up of 12 amino acids. V dropped 4 bases and J dropped 3 bases, with 8 bases sitting between them. An approximately 220 ng quantity of DNA, tens of thousands of T cell genomes, went into the sorted-subset replicate PCRs. TCRdb's table, derived via immunoSEQ multiplex PCR, lists solely in-frame clones and lacks some. The sample carries a few million clones, about 92% recorded once. The data belong to a study of shared clonotypes between healthy human individuals. About the research overall: Donors had three CD4 naive, three CD4 memory, two CD8 naive and one CD8 memory plate apiece. Points from the study as a whole: Generation probabilities of non-shared clonotypes were lower (relative to those shared by all four donors). There were few donors, and this limited the genetic and exposure-history diversity represented.

The gene calls are TRBV9 and TRBJ2-7; D may be TRBD1 (5 bases). This sequence was found in a man between 18 and 29 years old in good health. The sequenced material came from naive CD4+ T cells sorted from blood. Described subset: CD45RA+ positively selected. CDR3 sequence (DNA): TGTGCCAGCAGCACCGACAGCTACGAGCAGTACTTC. It yields the protein CASSTDSYEQYF. Drawing the rest from reference TRBV9 and TRBJ2-7, the complete variable domain is DSGVTQTPKHLITATGQRVTLRCSPRSGDLSVYWYQQSLDQGLQFLIQYYNGEERAKGNILERFSAQQFPDLHSELNLSSLELGDSALYFCASSTDSYEQYFGPGTRLTVT.